This T cell receptor beta chain was recorded in a study of monozygotic twins with inflammatory bowel disease (dated by TCRdb to between 2018 and 2020). For context, the study as a whole: A total of roughly 28 monozygotic twin pairs were included in the full study, comprising nine German pairs (four IBD-concordant, five IBD-discordant) and 19 IBD-discordant Danish pairs. Each individual had, on average, about 151 000 unique TCRalpha sequences and 181 000 unique TCRbeta sequences available for analysis. The search for disease-associated traits relied mainly on comparing IBD patients with their genetically identical healthy co-twins within discordant pairs.

Inclusive of the bounding cysteine and phenylalanine, the CDR3 is 14 residues long. No DNA is recorded. Based on the germline V gene, the CDR1 and CDR2 sequences are SQVTM and ANQGSEA. Overall results and qualifications from the work: The results gave no support for a single strong signal or clonotype linked to IBD. Repertoire similarity did not differ between concordant and discordant twins, which could be due to limited statistical power. Measured by the inverse Simpson index, TCRbeta repertoire diversity was lower in IBD patients than in their healthy co-twins. Distinction between different T cell subtypes could not be achieved in the analysis. Compared with healthy twins, IBD patients shared fewer clonotypes with other individuals, and the difference was most pronounced in patients with signs of disease activity. Background noise and inter-individual variability may have been introduced into the repertoires by the differing immunosuppressive treatments among patients.

The library was built by means of 5' RACE. The input for every TCR library was roughly 3.5 ug of total RNA. For each sample, cDNA was synthesized in eight separate reactions using SMARTScribe reverse transcriptase. During cDNA synthesis, template switching was used to introduce unique molecular identifiers that contained a 6-nucleotide sample barcode. Two nested PCRs of roughly 16 and 10 cycles amplified the TCRalpha and TCRbeta cDNA, and bead purification followed each PCR. Before amplification, the cDNA was treated with uracil DNA-glycosylase and purified using the QIAquick PCR purification kit. In the second PCR, Illumina TruSeq-compatible adapters and sample-specific barcodes were added. TapeStation and Qubit were used to check library quality and concentration, and 4 to 6 ng of each library went into the pool. Sequencing of the pooled libraries was done on an Illumina HiSeq2500 single-index Rapid Run using custom sequencing primers and 2 x 100 bp reads. The paper's data handling went like this. PCR and sequencing errors were corrected by UMI-based consensus assembly using MiGEC version 1.2.6. MiXCR version 2.1.1 handled V(D)J alignment, clonotype assembly and CDR3 extraction. Gene usage, clonotype sharing and MAIT/NKT TCR abundance were normalised by analysing the top 1000, 10 000 and 20 000 clonotypes per sample. After downsampling to 27 000 UMIs, diversity was calculated as the inverse Simpson index using the vegan R package. Statistical testing used paired Mann-Whitney U tests on the discordant twin pairs and applied Benjamini-Hochberg correction for multiple testing. The reads, reprocessed by TCRdb, yield one row per CDR3 protein sequence and no DNA. The V and J calls and clone size come from TCRdb's table, not from the authors' own analysis. In this sample's table one finds over 350,000 distinct CDR3 sequences. The ten biggest clones cover approximately 2.8% of the sample.

Comment on this clonotype: The antigen it binds to is not known.

From each donor, an approximately 2.5 ml peripheral blood sample was drawn into PAXgene tubes and stored at -80 degrees C. Total RNA was isolated from whole blood with the PAXgene blood miRNA kit on an automated QIAcube, without T cell sorting. Peripheral blood from monozygotic twin pairs, either concordant or discordant for inflammatory bowel disease, underwent deep TCRalpha and TCRbeta repertoire profiling that used unique molecular barcoding. Smoking habits were recorded for all twin pairs, and each individual was classified as a current, former or never smoker. The sequence came from a human donor with ulcerative colitis or Crohn's disease, or a healthy co-twin of an affected twin (not recorded which). Material: blood. The chain is made from TRBV29-1 and TRBJ2-1; with no DNA, the TCRdb D assignment of TRBD2 cannot be verified. CDR3 sequence: CSGHTSGAYNEQFF.